A single sample is the source of the 9 T cell receptor beta chains below, sequenced in a study of T cell changes during pregnancy in multiple sclerosis. Only in-frame clones appear in the TCRdb table, and some are missing; sequencing was by immunoSEQ multiplex PCR. The table shows more than 45,000 clones, with roughly 92% occurring only once. The material was CD4+ T cells from peripheral blood mononuclear cells, obtained in the second trimester of pregnancy. The receptor source for this set is a female donor in good health, enrolled as a control in a pregnancy study.

The chain recombines TRBV6-6 with TRBJ2-2; no reliable D call. This CDR3 is built from 16 residues. Germline V lookup: CDR1 MNHNY, CDR2 SVGAGI (reference sequence). Trimming left V 3 bases short and J 4 bases short, with 15 bases between. The CDR3 region has the DNA TGTGCCAGCAGTTATCTTCTATCCGTTACCACCGGGGAGCTGTTTTTT. Translated: CASSYLLSVTTGELFF.

The genes are TRBV5-3 and TRBJ1-1; possibly TRBD1 for D (5 bases). TRBV5-3 is known as an ORF, though its function is uncertain. Trimming removed 3 bases from V and 1 base from J, with 10 bases in between. This CDR3 has 14 amino acids. The CDR3 region has the DNA TGTGCCAGAAGCTCACAGGCTACGAACACTGAAGCTTTCTTT. It is translated as CARSSQATNTEAFF.

The chain has TRBV28 and TRBJ1-3; TRBD1 matches at 7 bases. V shed 6 bases, J shed 2 bases, and the junction held 4 bases outside the gene matches. The CDR3 length is 14 residues. Germline V gene lookup returns CDR1 MDHEN and CDR2 SYDVKM. DNA for the CDR3: TGTGCCAGCAGGCCAACAGGGGCTGGAAACACCATATATTTT. This gives the protein CASRPTGAGNTIYF.

The chain links TRBV5-8 to TRBJ2-1, with 12 bases matching TRBD2. The CDR3 has 18 residues. CDR1 and CDR2 from the germline V gene are SGHTS and YDEGEE. V lost 1 base to trimming and J lost 3 bases; unmatched junction nucleotides: 8. The CDR3 DNA reads as TGTGCCAGCAGCTTGTACCCCTTACTAGCGGGAGGCTACAATGAGCAGTTCTTC. Translated, it gives CASSLYPLLAGGYNEQFF. The full variable domain, rest sourced from reference TRBV5-8 and TRBJ2-1, is EAGVTQSPTHLIKTRGQQATLRCSPISGHTSVYWYQQALGLGLQFLLWYDEGEERNRGNFPPRFSGRQFPNYSSELNVNALELEDSALYLCASSLYPLLAGGYNEQFFGPGTRLTVL.

The chain has TRBV6-1 and TRBJ1-4, with 10 bases fitting TRBD1. The CDR3 is 15 residues long. CDR1 is MNHNS, CDR2 SASEGT, per germline. The J segment lost 8 bases and the V segment lost 5 bases, leaving 8 bases of the junction unmatched. For the CDR3, the DNA is TGTGCCAGCAGTATCTCCGGGACAGGGGTAGAAAAACTGTTTTTT. Amino acids: CASSISGTGVEKLFF.

The chain uses TRBV6-6 and TRBJ1-2, with D tentatively TRBD1 (6 bases). This CDR3 is 12 amino acids long. Germline V gene data show CDR1 as MNHNY and CDR2 as SVGAGI (reference sequence). V lost 5 bases, J lost 8 bases, and 12 bases lay in between. The CDR3 is CASSLHREGYTF. For the CDR3, the DNA is TGTGCCAGCAGTCTACACAGGGAAGGCTACACCTTC.

The count of this clone is one. The chain couples TRBV2 to TRBJ1-5; weak D call: TRBD1 (5 bases). Trimming took off 6 bases at V and 2 bases at J, with 14 bases between the two ends. Germline V gene data show CDR1 as SNHLY and CDR2 as FYNNEI. The CDR3 length is 15 residues. The CDR3 nucleotides read TGTGCCAGCAGAGAGACAGAAAACGGCAATCAGCCCCAGCATTTT. This encodes CASRETENGNQPQHF.

This chain joins TRBV10-3 and TRBJ2-1; 9 bases fit TRBD2. CDR1 ENHRY and CDR2 SYGVKD come from the germline V gene. This CDR3 region has 15 residues. V was clipped by 4 bases and J by 4 bases; unmatched bases: 5. Written as DNA, the CDR3 is TGTGCCATCAGTGCCGGGACTAGCAGGTACAATGAGCAGTTCTTC. Translated: CAISAGTSRYNEQFF.

The chain is built from TRBV12-5 and TRBJ2-5; D gene uncertain. Trimming cost V 5 bases and J 5 bases, with 6 bases left between them. Germline values: CDR1 LGHNT, CDR2 FRNRAP. The CDR3 contains 11 residues. CDR3 region: CASGPGETQYF. The CDR3 bases are TGTGCTAGTGGTCCGGGTGAGACCCAGTACTTC.